This T cell receptor (beta chain) was obtained from a study of blood T cell repertoires in COVID-19. Method: immunoSEQ multiplex PCR; TCRdb's copy keeps in-frame clones and lacks some. The sample holds about 300,000 clones, 83% seen once. Germline CDR1 WSHSY, CDR2 SAAADI. V lost 7 bases and J lost 0, with 13 bases in between. The CDR3 length is 14 residues. The chain joins TRBV10-2 to TRBJ2-7; TRBD2 is a possible D gene (5 bases). The sample comprised peripheral blood. This TCR derives from a woman aged 45 to 65 with acute or convalescent COVID-19. CDR3 in amino acids: CASKAGGSSYEQYV. The DNA for the CDR3 is TGCGCCAGCAAGGCGGGCGGAAGCTCCTACGAGCAGTACGTC.